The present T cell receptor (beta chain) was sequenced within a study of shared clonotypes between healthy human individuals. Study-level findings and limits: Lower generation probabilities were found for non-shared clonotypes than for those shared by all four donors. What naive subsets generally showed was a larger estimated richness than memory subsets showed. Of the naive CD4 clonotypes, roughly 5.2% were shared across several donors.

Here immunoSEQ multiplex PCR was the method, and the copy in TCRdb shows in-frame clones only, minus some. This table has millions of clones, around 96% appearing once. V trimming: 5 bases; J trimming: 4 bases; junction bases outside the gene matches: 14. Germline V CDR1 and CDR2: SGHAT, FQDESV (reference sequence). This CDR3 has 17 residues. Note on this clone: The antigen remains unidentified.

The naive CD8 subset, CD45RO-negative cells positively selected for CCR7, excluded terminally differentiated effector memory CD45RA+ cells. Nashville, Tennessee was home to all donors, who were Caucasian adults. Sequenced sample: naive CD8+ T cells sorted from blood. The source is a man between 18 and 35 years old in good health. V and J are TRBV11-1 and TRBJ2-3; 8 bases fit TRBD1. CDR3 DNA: TGTGCCAGCAGCCCGATGACAGGGGATCAAGCGGCAGATACGCAGTATTTT. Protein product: CASSPMTGDQAADTQYF.